This T cell receptor (beta chain) was sequenced for a study of T-cell memory formation after mild COVID-19. Regarding the study as a whole: CD4/CD8 balance held among clones contracting day 15 to 85, and later expanders leaned CD4+.

TCRdb re-called the 5' RACE reads through MiXCR, storing one row per CDR3 protein. The sample has about 340,000 distinct CDR3 sequences, 10% to 15% seen once. Trimming cost V 8 bases and J 7 bases; bases outside gene matches: 5. The CDR3 spans 12 residues. Germline CDR1 and CDR2: ENHRY and SYGVKD. This clonotype was recorded a few times. The antigen is unknown. The sequencing input was PBMCs or a T cell subset sorted from them (not recorded which). The clonotype was recovered from a man in his late teens or twenties who had mild COVID-19 (a few samples of this study predate the infection). Cell type and time point are not known. The chain links TRBV10-3 to TRBJ2-1, with 7 bases fitting TRBD1. The CDR3 reads CAIGDRGNEQFF. As DNA, the CDR3 is TGTGCCATCGGGGACAGAGGGAATGAGCAGTTCTTC.